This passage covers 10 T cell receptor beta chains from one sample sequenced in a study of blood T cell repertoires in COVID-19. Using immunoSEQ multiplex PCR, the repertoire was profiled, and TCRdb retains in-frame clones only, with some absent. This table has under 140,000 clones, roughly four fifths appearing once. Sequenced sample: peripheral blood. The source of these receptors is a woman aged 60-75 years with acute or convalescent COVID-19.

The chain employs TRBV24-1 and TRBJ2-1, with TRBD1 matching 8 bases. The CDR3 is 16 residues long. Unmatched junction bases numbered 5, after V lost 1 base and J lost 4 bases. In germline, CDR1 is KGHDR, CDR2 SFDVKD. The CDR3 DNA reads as TGTGCCACCAGTGATTTAGGTCGACAGGGGTACAATGAGCAGTTCTTC. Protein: CATSDLGRQGYNEQFF.

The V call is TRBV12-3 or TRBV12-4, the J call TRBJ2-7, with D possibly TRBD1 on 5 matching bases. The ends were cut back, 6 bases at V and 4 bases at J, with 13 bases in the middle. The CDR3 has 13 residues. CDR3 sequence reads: CASRPDRQYEQYF. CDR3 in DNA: TGTGCCAGCAGACCCGACAGACAATACGAGCAGTACTTC.

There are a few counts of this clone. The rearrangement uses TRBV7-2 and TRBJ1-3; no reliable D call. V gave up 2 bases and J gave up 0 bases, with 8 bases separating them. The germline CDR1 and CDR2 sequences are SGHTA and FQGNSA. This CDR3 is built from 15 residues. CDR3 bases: TGTGCCAGCAGCTTACGAACGAGCTCTGGAAACACCATATATTTT. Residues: CASSLRTSSGNTIYF.

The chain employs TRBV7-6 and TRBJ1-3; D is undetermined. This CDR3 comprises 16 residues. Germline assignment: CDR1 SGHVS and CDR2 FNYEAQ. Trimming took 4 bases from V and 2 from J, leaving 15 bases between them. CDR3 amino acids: CASSSKVVEAGNTIYF. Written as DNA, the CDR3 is TGTGCCAGCAGCTCCAAAGTAGTGGAGGCTGGAAACACCATATATTTT. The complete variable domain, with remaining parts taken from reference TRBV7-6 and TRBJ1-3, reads GAGVSQSPRYKVTKRGQDVALRCDPISGHVSLYWYRQALGQGPEFLTYFNYEAQQDKSGLPNDRFSAERPEGSISTLTIQRTEQRDSAMYRCASSSKVVEAGNTIYFGEGSWLTVV.

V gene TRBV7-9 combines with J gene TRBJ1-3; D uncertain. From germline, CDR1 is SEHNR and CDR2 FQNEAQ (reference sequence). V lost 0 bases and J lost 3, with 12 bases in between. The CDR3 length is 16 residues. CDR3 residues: CASSLASGGGGNTIYF. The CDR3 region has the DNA TGTGCCAGCAGCTTAGCGTCCGGAGGTGGTGGAAACACCATATATTTT. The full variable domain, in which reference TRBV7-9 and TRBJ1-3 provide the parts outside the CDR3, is DTGVSQNPRHKITKRGQNVTFRCDPISEHNRLYWYRQTLGQGPEFLTYFQNEAQLEKSRLLSDRFSAERPKGSFSTLEIQRTEQGDSAMYLCASSLASGGGGNTIYFGEGSWLTVV.

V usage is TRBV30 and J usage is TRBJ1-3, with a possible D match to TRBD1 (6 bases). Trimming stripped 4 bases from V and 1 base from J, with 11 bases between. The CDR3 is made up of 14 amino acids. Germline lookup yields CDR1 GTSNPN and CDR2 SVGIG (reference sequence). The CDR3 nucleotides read TGTGCCTGGACGGGGGGGCTTTCTGGAAACACCATATATTTT. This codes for CAWTGGLSGNTIYF.

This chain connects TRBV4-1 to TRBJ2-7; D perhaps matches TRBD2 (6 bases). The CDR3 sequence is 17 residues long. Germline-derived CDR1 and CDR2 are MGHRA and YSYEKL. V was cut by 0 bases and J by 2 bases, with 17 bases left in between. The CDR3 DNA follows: TGCGCCAGCAGCCAAGATGCGCGGGGAACCCCCGCCTACGAGCAGTACTTC. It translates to CASSQDARGTPAYEQYF.

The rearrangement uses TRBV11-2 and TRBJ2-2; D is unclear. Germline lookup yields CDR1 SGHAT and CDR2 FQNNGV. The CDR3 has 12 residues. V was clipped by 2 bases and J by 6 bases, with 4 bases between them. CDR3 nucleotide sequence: TGTGCCAGCAGCTTACATCCCGGGGAGCTGTTTTTT. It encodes CASSLHPGELFF.

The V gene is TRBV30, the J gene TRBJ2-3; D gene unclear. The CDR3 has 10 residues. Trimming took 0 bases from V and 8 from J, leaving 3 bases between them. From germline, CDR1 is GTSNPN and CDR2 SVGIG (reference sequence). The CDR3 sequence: CAWSVATQYF. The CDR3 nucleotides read TGTGCCTGGAGTGTAGCTACGCAGTATTTT.

The CDR3 is CASSFPSGGTSDKNEQFF. The DNA for the CDR3 is TGTGCCAGCAGCTTCCCTAGCGGGGGTACCTCTGATAAGAATGAGCAGTTCTTC. The rearrangement uses TRBV7-2 and TRBJ2-1; 10 bases align to TRBD2. The CDR3 consists of 18 residues. V gave up 3 bases and J gave up 7 bases; unmatched junction bases: 15. Germline lookup yields CDR1 SGHTA and CDR2 FQGNSA.